This T cell receptor beta chain was found in a study of blood T cells in healthy people across ages. Sample-barcoded 5' priming and a J-beta primer mix drove a second PCR of about 6 to 12 cycles. A template-switch adaptor containing 12 random nucleotides labeled each cDNA molecule. TCRdb re-called the 5' RACE reads with MiXCR, one entry per CDR3 protein. This sample carries 780,000 or so distinct CDR3 sequences, around three fifths of them seen once, and the ten largest clones take under 30%. The CDR3 contains 14 residues. CDR1 and CDR2 from the germline V gene are LNHDA and SQIVND (reference sequence). V lost 6 bases and J lost 3; bases outside the gene matches: 7.

V gene TRBV19 combines with J gene TRBJ2-7; 8 nucleotides match TRBD1. Sequenced input: blood. This receptor was identified in a man aged 40-55 years in good health. The CDR3 bases are TGTGCCAGTAGCCGACAGGGGTGGAACTACGAGCAGTACTTC. Translating it yields CASSRQGWNYEQYF.